One sample yielded the 3 T cell receptor beta chains listed below, sequenced in a study of blood T cell repertoires in COVID-19. Assay: immunoSEQ multiplex PCR; the TCRdb copy retains only in-frame clones and omits some. Among under 70,000 clones listed, about 91% were seen once. Sequenced input: peripheral blood. The receptors stem from a woman aged 70-85 years with acute or convalescent COVID-19.

This chain uses TRBV5-1 with TRBJ2-1; D perhaps matches TRBD2 (5 bases). The germline V and J ends were trimmed by 4 bases and 4 bases, with 15 bases remaining between them. The CDR3 runs 15 residues. CDR1 SGHRS and CDR2 YFSETQ come from the germline V gene. CDR3 region: CASSPAEGSYNEQFF. CDR3 bases: TGCGCCAGCAGCCCCGCCGAGGGCAGTTACAATGAGCAGTTCTTC.

V usage is TRBV18 and J usage is TRBJ1-2; TRBD1 agrees at 7 bases. Unmatched junction bases numbered 11, after V lost 6 bases and J lost 4 bases. This CDR3 region has 15 residues. Germline lookup yields CDR1 KGHSH and CDR2 LQKENI. The CDR3 nucleotides are TGTGCCAGCTCGCGACAGGGAAAAAGTATCTATGGCTACACCTTC. Translating it yields CASSRQGKSIYGYTF. Full variable domain (missing parts from reference TRBV18 and TRBJ1-2): NAGVMQNPRHLVRRRGQEARLRCSPMKGHSHVYWYRQLPEEGLKFMVYLQKENIIDESGMPKERFSAEFPKEGPSILRIQQVVRGDSAAYFCASSRQGKSIYGYTFGSGTRLTVV.

The chain couples TRBV9 to TRBJ2-1, with 11 bases that match TRBD2. Germline CDR1 is SGDLS and CDR2 is YYNGEE. V lost 4 bases and J lost 5; bases outside the gene matches: 8. The CDR3 runs to 16 residues. CDR3 coding DNA: TGTGCCAGCAGCCCCCCCGGACTAGCGGGTAACAATGAGCAGTTCTTC. Its translation: CASSPPGLAGNNEQFF. Variable domain in full (rest from reference TRBV9 and TRBJ2-1): DSGVTQTPKHLITATGQRVTLRCSPRSGDLSVYWYQQSLDQGLQFLIQYYNGEERAKGNILERFSAQQFPDLHSELNLSSLELGDSALYFCASSPPGLAGNNEQFFGPGTRLTVL.